This TCR beta chain is drawn from a study of blood T cell repertoires in COVID-19. Looking at the study overall: Spain, Italy and the United States supplied samples that represented acute and convalescent COVID-19. T cells, B-cell-depleted T cells, or PBMCs provided the cDNA or gDNA that served as material.

Per the authors' pipeline: Reference gene primer amplification gave nucleated cell count estimates. Sequencing was performed with immunoSEQ multiplex PCR; in TCRdb, only in-frame clones are kept and a portion is missing. That table is the source of V, J and clone size, and D and trimming were worked out from the DNA. Here the sample spans about 76,000 clones, more than 90% being singletons. The clonotype was recovered from a human donor in a cohort sampled during active COVID-19. The sequencing sample was made of peripheral blood.

In DNA form, the CDR3 reads TGCGCCAGCAGCCCCTTAGGGACAGCCAACACCGGGGAGCTGTTTTTT. Translated, it gives CASSPLGTANTGELFF. The genes are TRBV4-3 and TRBJ2-2; TRBD1 matches at 7 bases. Germline CDR1 is LGHNA and CDR2 is YSLEER. The V gene end was trimmed by 4 bases and the J gene end by 2 bases; junction bases not matched to a gene: 7. CDR3 size: 16 residues.